This T cell receptor (beta chain) comes out of a study of cytomegalovirus exposure and HLA in healthy donors. Study in general: A subsequent analysis reported that the roughly 120 validation repertoires were produced on the same platform that had also been used for the roughly 700 first-cohort repertoires.

Findings of the study overall: Some public TCRs appeared in many individuals, while most sequences were rare. There were 150 or so TCR beta chains listed as cytomegalovirus-associated.

TCRdb's copy holds only in-frame clones and misses some; the assay was immunoSEQ multiplex PCR. The repertoire holds about 260,000 clones, 90% seen once, with 3.1% in the top ten. Donors were drawn from the approximately 130-subject validation cohort, separate from the approximately 620-subject first cohort. In germline, CDR1 is SGHRS, CDR2 YFSETQ. CDR3 size: 12 residues. The V and J ends lost 4 bases and 8 bases, in that order; junction bases with no gene match: 2. The sample holds one count of this clone. Its antigen is undetermined. The specimen sequenced was PBMCs. The chain employs TRBV5-1 and TRBJ2-2; 7 bases agree with TRBD1. This TCR derives from a woman in her 30s in good health and CMV-seronegative. DNA of the CDR3: TGCGCCAGCAGCCAGGACAGGGGGGAGCTGTTTTTT. This sequence encodes CASSQDRGELFF.